Listed here are 20 T cell receptor beta chains from one sample, sequenced in a study of Graves' ophthalmopathy and Graves' hyperthyroidism (dated by TCRdb to between 2017 and 2018). The instrument given in TCRdb is Illumina HiSeq 2000. For repertoire sequencing, TCR beta CDR3 regions were amplified from RNA transcripts. The first round of RT-PCR was done with HTBI primers and the Qiagen OneStep RT-PCR kit, and was followed by a second round of multiplex PCR, then size selection and purification. The public sequencing data were trimmed at Q25 with fastp and processed into clonotypes with MiXCR by TCRdb, which kept only in-frame beta chains. Rows merge per CDR3 protein into single entries with the most common DNA and genes. Counted in this sample were almost 750,000 distinct CDR3 sequences; around 40% of them appeared once. 44% of the sample is in the top ten clones. Source material: peripheral blood. Receptors originate from an adult man with Graves' ophthalmopathy.

This clonotype was seen repeatedly, ten times or more. This sequence joins TRBV20-1 and TRBJ2-5; weak D call: TRBD1 (5 bases). The CDR3 runs to 13 residues. V lost 0 bases, J lost 4 bases, and 9 bases lay in between. Germline values: CDR1 DFQATT, CDR2 SNEGSKA (reference sequence). The CDR3 loop is CSARDGRGETQYF. The CDR3 bases are TGCAGTGCTAGAGATGGAAGGGGAGAGACCCAGTACTTC.

V gene TRBV29-1 combines with J gene TRBJ2-7, with TRBD1 matching over 9 bases. V lost 5 bases to trimming and J lost 5 bases; unmatched junction nucleotides: 13. Germline V lookup: CDR1 SQVTM, CDR2 ANQGSEA. The CDR3 runs to 15 residues. CDR3 amino acids: CSVYLSTGGRNEQYF. The CDR3 DNA is TGCAGCGTTTACCTATCGACAGGGGGAAGAAACGAGCAGTACTTC.

A word on this clonotype: At one end, the junction sequence differs from germline, possibly due to a read error. The J gene is TRBJ1-4, the V gene TRBV25-1; a weak D match, TRBD1 (5 bases). CDR3 length: 14 residues. The germline V gene has CDR1 MGHDK and CDR2 SYGVNS. CDR3 sequence (DNA): TGTGCCAGCAGTCGGGGGGGATGGGATGAAAAACTGGTTTTT. Residues: CASSRGGWDEKLVF.

This clonotype turned up a few times. The chain links TRBV28 to TRBJ2-7, with 7 nucleotides matching TRBD2. V gave up 6 bases and J gave up 7 bases; unmatched junction bases: 6. Germline CDR1 and CDR2: MDHEN and SYDVKM. This CDR3 contains 12 residues. This CDR3 reads CASRPAGGEQYF. CDR3 in DNA: TGTGCCAGCAGACCAGCCGGGGGGGAGCAGTACTTC.

This clonotype was picked up many times. The chain carries TRBV10-3 and TRBJ1-5; D ambiguous. Germline values: CDR1 ENHRY, CDR2 SYGVKD. The CDR3 extends over 15 amino acids. Trimming stripped 6 bases from V and 0 bases from J, with 12 bases between. The CDR3 DNA sequence: TGTGCCATCAGAAACAAGGGCGATAGCAATCAGCCCCAGCATTTT. Its translation: CAIRNKGDSNQPQHF.

The chain is built from TRBV20-1 and TRBJ2-7; no reliable D call. Germline CDR1 reads DFQATT; CDR2 reads SNEGSKA (reference sequence). The CDR3 is 14 residues long. Trimming cost V 5 bases and J 0 bases, with 14 bases left between them. DNA for the CDR3: TGCAGTGCTGAACAGCCACTTAGCTCCTACGAGCAGTACTTC. Residues: CSAEQPLSSYEQYF.

The sample holds a few counts of this clonotype. The chain combines TRBV19 with TRBJ1-1, with 8 bases aligning to TRBD1. V lost 7 bases, J lost 5 bases, and 18 bases stayed unmatched. Per germline, CDR1 LNHDA and CDR2 SQIVND (reference sequence). CDR3 length equals 17 residues. The CDR3 sequence: CASTPGKLGQGRTEAFF. CDR3 DNA: TGTGCCAGTACCCCTGGGAAACTAGGACAGGGAAGAACTGAAGCTTTCTTT.

The chain uses TRBV19 and TRBJ1-5, with 7 bases that match TRBD1. V dropped 4 bases and J dropped 5; count of bases not matched to a gene: 8. The length of the CDR3 is 15 residues. Germline V gives CDR1 LNHDA, CDR2 SQIVND (reference sequence). The CDR3 loop reads CASSRGGRVDQPQHF. CDR3 nucleotides: TGTGCCAGTAGTAGAGGGGGCCGGGTGGATCAGCCCCAGCATTTT.

A note on this clonotype: A much more abundant neighbour one base away suggests this may be a read error. The chain uses TRBV7-9 and TRBJ1-1; D not resolved. Deletions cut 5 bases from V and 3 bases from J, with 16 bases between. Germline V gene lookup returns CDR1 SEHNR and CDR2 FQNEAQ (reference sequence). This CDR3 is built from 15 residues. The CDR3 DNA reads as TGTGCCAGCAGCCTCCGACCGCGGGAGGACACTGAAGCTTTCTTT. This encodes CASSLRPREDTEAFF.

The chain combines TRBV7-9 with TRBJ1-3; D call uncertain. Germline loops: CDR1 SEHNR, CDR2 FQNEAQ (reference sequence). CDR3 length equals 12 residues. V lost 5 bases, J lost 6 bases, and 8 bases lay in between. CDR3 nucleotide sequence: TGTGCCAGCAGCCCCGCGCCAAACACCATATATTTT. This translates into CASSPAPNTIYF. The full variable domain, completed using reference TRBV7-9 and TRBJ1-3, is DTGVSQNPRHKITKRGQNVTFRCDPISEHNRLYWYRQTLGQGPEFLTYFQNEAQLEKSRLLSDRFSAERPKGSFSTLEIQRTEQGDSAMYLCASSPAPNTIYFGEGSWLTVV.

Turning to this clonotype: Likely a read error: the CDR3 ends without its conserved phenylalanine or tryptophan. V is TRBV7-9 and J is TRBJ2-7, with 7 bases fitting TRBD1. The V segment lost 4 bases and the J segment 0 bases; nucleotides outside the gene matches: 3. Per the germline V gene, CDR1 is SEHNR and CDR2 is FQNEAQ (reference sequence). The CDR3 loop spans 14 amino acids. The CDR3 DNA reads TGTGCCAGCAGCTCACAGGGGAGCTCCTACGAGCAGTACCTC. Protein product: CASSSQGSSYEQYL.

This clonotype has a handful of counts. V gene TRBV2 combines with J gene TRBJ1-2; weak D call: TRBD1 (6 bases). The CDR3 totals 13 residues. CDR1 and CDR2 (germline): SNHLY, FYNNEI. The V end lost 6 bases, the J end lost 3 bases, and 11 bases lay between the germline ends. The DNA for the CDR3 is TGTGCCAGCAGCCCACAGGGATACTATGGCTACACCTTC. It encodes CASSPQGYYGYTF.

The V and J genes are TRBV2 and TRBJ2-5; 10 bases are a match to TRBD2. Germline values: CDR1 SNHLY, CDR2 FYNNEI. The J segment lost 4 bases and the V segment lost 3 bases, leaving 5 bases of the junction unmatched. The CDR3 totals 15 residues. CDR3 in DNA: TGTGCCAGCAGTGAGGCGAGACTAGCGGGAGAGACCCAGTACTTC. It specifies CASSEARLAGETQYF.

This chain links TRBV7-9 with TRBJ2-7; 8 nucleotides line up with TRBD1. The CDR3 runs to 14 residues. Germline V gene sequence: CDR1 SEHNR, CDR2 FQNEAQ (reference sequence). V was clipped by 5 bases and J by 5 bases; unmatched bases: 8. The CDR3 DNA is TGTGCCAGCAGCCGAGGACAGGGTGGCCACGAGCAGTACTTC. Translated, it gives CASSRGQGGHEQYF.

As for this clonotype: The junction differs from germline at one of its ends, possibly a read error. V gene TRBV9 combines with J gene TRBJ1-3; D not resolved. CDR1 is SGDLS and CDR2 is YYNGEE in the germline V gene. This CDR3 is built from 14 residues. The DNA of the CDR3 is TGTGCCAGCAGCGTGGGAGGCTCTGGAAACACCACATATTTT. As protein: CASSVGGSGNTTYF.

In its sample, this clonotype was seen many times. This chain connects TRBV7-8 to TRBJ1-2, with TRBD1 identical over 8 bases. Per the germline V gene, CDR1 is SGHVS and CDR2 is FQNEAQ. The CDR3 sequence is 15 residues long. V lost 1 base, J lost 5 bases, and 6 bases stayed unmatched. The CDR3, as DNA: TGTGCCAGCAGCTTAGACGCCGGGACAGGATATGGCTACACCTTC. Its translation is CASSLDAGTGYGYTF.

This chain connects TRBV6-5 to TRBJ2-7; 9 bases fit TRBD1. The CDR3 extends over 18 amino acids. CDR1 is MNHEY, CDR2 SVGAGI, per germline. Germline trimming cut 4 bases from V and 5 bases from J; bases unmatched to any gene: 18. The CDR3 sequence is CASSSRDRVWRFGDEQYF. The DNA for the CDR3 is TGTGCCAGCAGTTCAAGGGACAGGGTTTGGCGCTTTGGGGACGAGCAGTACTTC.

This chain links TRBV25-1 with TRBJ2-3; D unclear. CDR3 length: 12 amino acids. The ends were cut back, 6 bases at V and 5 bases at J, with 9 bases in the middle. Germline lookup yields CDR1 MGHDK and CDR2 SYGVNS. This CDR3 reads CASSQVEDTQYF. Written as DNA, the CDR3 is TGTGCCAGCAGCCAGGTCGAAGATACGCAGTATTTT.

The V call is TRBV10-2, the J call TRBJ1-1, with unresolved D. The germline gives CDR1 WSHSY, CDR2 SAAADI. Trimming pared 0 bases from V and 6 bases from J, leaving 14 bases between. The length of the CDR3 is 15 residues. This chain's CDR3 is CASSESPGSYSEAFF. The DNA for the CDR3 is TGCGCCAGCAGTGAGTCGCCGGGGTCTTATTCTGAAGCTTTCTTT.

This chain uses TRBV5-5 with TRBJ2-5, with 9 positions matching TRBD1. V shed 2 bases, J shed 4 bases, and the junction held 9 bases outside the gene matches. The CDR3 totals 16 residues. Germline V gives CDR1 SGHKS, CDR2 YYEKEE (reference sequence). CDR3 in amino acids: CASSFGTVTGGETQYF. CDR3 sequence (DNA): TGTGCCAGCAGCTTTGGCACCGTGACAGGGGGAGAGACCCAGTACTTC.